A single sample is the source of the 32 T cell receptor beta chains below, sequenced in a study of T cell repertoires in cytomegalovirus infection. TCRdb processed the reads anew with MiXCR; each CDR3 protein has one entry. The data contain roughly 230,000 distinct CDR3 sequences, 6% to 8% of them singletons. Material for sequencing was PBMCs. Receptors originate from a human donor in good health (CMV status not recorded). Some clones in this sample may be carry-over from other donors' samples.

In its sample, this clonotype was seen many times. The chain uses TRBV7-2 and TRBJ1-5; D not resolved. The CDR3 totals 14 residues. V was trimmed by 3 bases and J by 1 base, leaving 7 bases between them. Germline V CDR1 and CDR2: SGHTA, FQGNSA. The CDR3 here is CASSFSRSNQPQHF. For the CDR3, the DNA is TGTGCCAGCAGCTTTAGTAGGAGCAATCAGCCCCAGCATTTT.

This clonotype was picked up many times. The V call is TRBV20-1, the J call TRBJ1-2; D may be TRBD1 (5 bases). Germline CDR1 is DFQATT and CDR2 is SNEGSKA (reference sequence). The CDR3 length is 14 residues. Deletions cut 5 bases from V and 2 bases from J, with 15 bases between. The CDR3 sequence is CSALGHDFNYGYTF. CDR3 bases: TGCAGTGCTTTGGGGCACGATTTCAACTATGGCTACACCTTC.

V usage is TRBV7-2 and J usage is TRBJ1-5; D is undetermined. Trimming removed 5 bases at V and 0 bases at J, with 20 bases between. The V gene's germline CDR1 is SGHTA and CDR2 FQGNSA. The CDR3 contains 18 residues. The CDR3 coding sequence is TGTGCCAGCAGCCCGCGGGCCACACCGTTCTATAGCAATCAGCCCCAGCATTTT. Its translation: CASSPRATPFYSNQPQHF.

The gene calls are TRBV2 and TRBJ1-3; no reliable D call. V lost 2 bases to trimming and J lost 0 bases, with 5 bases between them. This CDR3 has 14 residues. Germline CDR1 reads SNHLY; CDR2 reads FYNNEI. This CDR3 reads CASSENGSGNTIYF. CDR3 in DNA: TGTGCCAGCAGTGAAAACGGCTCTGGAAACACCATATATTTT.

This clonotype has a count of ten or more. The V gene is TRBV6-5, the J gene TRBJ2-2, with 8 bases lining up with TRBD1. The V and J ends lost 5 bases and 3 bases, in that order; junction bases with no gene match: 8. Per germline, CDR1 MNHEY and CDR2 SVGAGI. This CDR3 spans 16 amino acids. The DNA for the CDR3 is TGTGCCAGCAGTCGGACAGGGAATAGGTACACCGGGGAGCTGTTTTTT. It encodes CASSRTGNRYTGELFF.

This clonotype was seen many times. CDR3 in amino acids: CASSSLLQGASGNEQFF. CDR3 DNA: TGTGCCAGCAGTTCTCTCCTTCAGGGGGCGAGCGGCAATGAGCAGTTCTTC. V usage is TRBV28 and J usage is TRBJ2-1, with TRBD1 matching 8 bases. The junction had 14 bases not matched to a gene; V was cut back by 4 bases and J by 6 bases. This CDR3 contains 17 residues. CDR1 MDHEN and CDR2 SYDVKM come from the germline V gene.

This clonotype has more than one count but fewer than ten. The CDR3 sequence: CASRLGTAGAGELFF. The DNA for the CDR3 is TGTGCCAGCAGACTCGGGACGGCGGGGGCCGGGGAGCTGTTTTTT. The rearrangement joins TRBV7-3 to TRBJ2-2, with 7 bases matching TRBD2. The CDR3 sequence is 15 residues long. The junction had 10 bases not matched to a gene; V was cut back by 6 bases and J by 6 bases. CDR1 is SGHTA and CDR2 is FQGTGA in the germline V gene. Variable domain in full (rest from reference TRBV7-3 and TRBJ2-2): GAGVSQTPSNKVTEKGKYVELRCDPISGHTALYWYRQSLGQGPEFLIYFQGTGAADDSGLPNDRFFAVRPEGSVSTLKIQRTERGDSAVYLCASRLGTAGAGELFFGEGSRLTVL.

This clonotype was seen at least ten times. This sequence joins TRBV6-6 and TRBJ1-1; weak D call: TRBD1 (6 bases). This CDR3 comprises 13 residues. Germline V gene data show CDR1 as MNHNY and CDR2 as SVGAGI (reference sequence). Trimming removed 7 bases from V and 8 bases from J, with 17 bases in between. CDR3 residues: CASTYGVDREAFF. CDR3 sequence (DNA): TGTGCCAGCACCTACGGGGTCGACAGGGAAGCTTTCTTT.

This clonotype came up many times. The chain carries TRBV6-6 and TRBJ2-7; a possible D gene is TRBD1 (6 bases). This CDR3 has 13 residues. In germline, CDR1 is MNHNY, CDR2 SVGAGI (reference sequence). Trimming removed 0 bases at V and 4 bases at J, with 7 bases between. This CDR3 is CASSYSGQYEQYF. As DNA, the CDR3 is TGTGCCAGCAGTTACTCCGGACAGTACGAGCAGTACTTC.

This clonotype was counted ten times or more. The chain uses TRBV7-2 and TRBJ1-5; D uncertain. Trimming left V 1 base short and J 8 bases short, with 9 bases between. Germline V gene data show CDR1 as SGHTA and CDR2 as FQGNSA. The length of the CDR3 is 13 residues. The CDR3: CASSLDGVKPQHF. CDR3 DNA: TGTGCCAGCAGCTTAGACGGGGTGAAGCCCCAGCATTTT.

This clonotype was observed at least ten times. The chain has TRBV20-1 and TRBJ2-7; 11 bases line up with TRBD2. The CDR3 spans 14 residues. J lost 7 bases, V lost 7 bases, and 12 bases had no gene match. Germline V gene data show CDR1 as DFQATT and CDR2 as SNEGSKA (reference sequence). The CDR3 DNA is TGCAGTGTCATTAGCGGGGGGGCCGCCGGGGAGCAGTACTTC. Protein sequence: CSVISGGAAGEQYF.

This clonotype was seen repeatedly, ten times or more. The chain joins TRBV2 to TRBJ1-6; TRBD1 aligns across 7 bases. CDR3 length equals 15 residues. Germline CDR1 is SNHLY and CDR2 is FYNNEI. Losses at the gene ends were 8 bases for V and 8 bases for J; bases not matched to a gene: 12. In nucleotides, the CDR3 is TGTGCCAGCCTGCCCCAGGGGGGCTCGTATTCACCCCTCCACTTT. Protein: CASLPQGGSYSPLHF. Based on the CDR3 plus reference TRBV2 and TRBJ1-6, the full variable domain is EPEVTQTPSHQVTQMGQEVILRCVPISNHLYFYWYRQILGQKVEFLVSFYNNEISEKSEIFDDQFSVERPDGSNFTLKIRSTKLEDSAMYFCASLPQGGSYSPLHFGNGTRLTVT.

The sample holds many counts of this clonotype. The chain has TRBV29-1 and TRBJ2-5; 9 nucleotides match TRBD2. Germline V gene lookup returns CDR1 SQVTM and CDR2 ANQGSEA. The CDR3 has 15 residues. J was trimmed by 5 bases and V by 3 bases; bases with no gene match: 10. Here the CDR3 reads CSVEAGGGALETQYF. In DNA, the CDR3 is TGCAGCGTTGAGGCGGGCGGGGGGGCCTTGGAGACCCAGTACTTC.

This clonotype was observed many times. J is TRBJ2-5 and V is TRBV19; D gene uncertain. The CDR3 runs to 15 residues. Germline V gene lookup returns CDR1 LNHDA and CDR2 SQIVND (reference sequence). Trimming took 0 bases from V and 5 from J, leaving 13 bases between them. DNA of the CDR3: TGTGCCAGTAGTATAGACGACGGTCCGAGGGAGACCCAGTACTTC. Amino acid sequence: CASSIDDGPRETQYF.

There are many counts of this clonotype. This chain connects TRBV6-5 to TRBJ2-5, with a tentative D call TRBD2 (6 bases). Germline CDR1 reads MNHEY; CDR2 reads SVGAGI. The CDR3 totals 14 residues. The ends were cut back, 1 base at V and 13 bases at J, with 19 bases in the middle. The CDR3 bases are TGTGCCAGCAGTTACTACGAAGGCGTTGCTAGCGCGTACTTC. It encodes CASSYYEGVASAYF.

The table lists this clonotype with many counts. This sequence joins TRBV30 and TRBJ1-1, with no clear D. Trimming took off 3 bases at V and 6 bases at J, with 11 bases between the two ends. Germline assignment: CDR1 GTSNPN and CDR2 SVGIG (reference sequence). The CDR3 is 12 residues long. CDR3 sequence (DNA): TGTGCCTGGAGAACAGAGTACGCTGAAGCTTTCTTT. Translation gives CAWRTEYAEAFF.

This clonotype occurred many times. The chain has TRBV20-1 and TRBJ2-5; tentative D call: TRBD2 (5 bases). Trimming left V 0 bases short and J 3 bases short, with 20 bases between. Per germline, CDR1 DFQATT and CDR2 SNEGSKA (reference sequence). This CDR3 region has 17 residues. Here the CDR3 reads CSARDVAGGSKEETQYF. The CDR3 nucleotides are TGCAGTGCTAGAGATGTTGCGGGTGGGTCGAAGGAAGAGACCCAGTACTTC.

This clonotype was counted between two and nine times. CDR3 region: CSVATGLAGYTF. In nucleotides, the CDR3 is TGCAGCGTTGCGACAGGGCTGGCTGGCTACACCTTC. V usage is TRBV29-1 and J usage is TRBJ1-2, with 7 bases identical to TRBD1. V dropped 4 bases and J dropped 7; count of bases not matched to a gene: 6. The CDR3 extends over 12 amino acids. Germline assignment: CDR1 SQVTM and CDR2 ANQGSEA.

The chain recombines TRBV6-5 with TRBJ1-5; D is ambiguous. Germline V CDR1 and CDR2: MNHEY, SVGAGI. Trimming shortened V by 2 bases and J by 0 bases, and 5 bases separated the two germline ends. CDR3 length equals 14 residues. This chain's CDR3 is CASSYTYSNQPQHF. For the CDR3, the DNA is TGTGCCAGCAGTTACACATATAGCAATCAGCCCCAGCATTTT.

This clonotype showed up many times. The chain combines TRBV12-3 or TRBV12-4 with TRBJ2-7; the match to TRBD1 covers 7 bases. Trimming cost V 5 bases and J 0 bases; bases outside gene matches: 7. This CDR3 has 15 residues. The CDR3 bases are TGTGCCAGCAGTCCTGTGGACAGGCCCTCCTACGAGCAGTACTTC. Its translation: CASSPVDRPSYEQYF.

This clonotype showed up many times. The gene calls are TRBV7-2 and TRBJ1-1; weak D call: TRBD1 (5 bases). This CDR3 contains 16 residues. Looked up from germline, CDR1 is SGHTA and CDR2 is FQGNSA. V was trimmed by 5 bases and J by 0 bases, leaving 16 bases between them. The CDR3 protein is CASSPPGGGMNTEAFF. In nucleotides, the CDR3 is TGTGCCAGCAGCCCGCCGGGGGGGGGGATGAACACTGAAGCTTTCTTT.

This clonotype came up many times. The rearrangement links TRBV7-2 to TRBJ2-3; tentative D call: TRBD2 (7 bases). The V gene's germline CDR1 is SGHTA and CDR2 FQGNSA. The CDR3 spans 14 residues. Trimming pared 1 base from V and 6 bases from J, leaving 11 bases between. The CDR3 DNA reads as TGTGCCAGCAGCTTAGTGGCGGGGGCGGATACGCAGTATTTT. Protein: CASSLVAGADTQYF.

This chain links TRBV27 with TRBJ1-4; D call uncertain. Germline V gives CDR1 MNHEY, CDR2 SMNVEV (reference sequence). V lost 5 bases and J 3 bases, leaving 13 bases between the germline ends. CDR3 length: 15 residues. CDR3 nucleotides: TGTGCCAGCAGTCTGACAAGTGGGGCTAATGAAAAACTGTTTTTT. Translation gives CASSLTSGANEKLFF.

Many counts were recorded for this clonotype. The gene calls are TRBV28 and TRBJ2-2; D is tentatively TRBD1 or TRBD2 (6 bases each). CDR3 size: 15 residues. Germline V gives CDR1 MDHEN, CDR2 SYDVKM. The V end was cut by 3 bases, the J end by 4 bases, with 12 bases between. The CDR3 bases are TGTGCCAGCAGTTTCGGGGGCGCGTCCACCGGGGAGCTGTTTTTT. Amino acid sequence: CASSFGGASTGELFF.

This clonotype was detected ten times or more. The rearrangement joins TRBV7-3 to TRBJ2-1, with TRBD2 matching over 11 bases. This CDR3 region has 14 residues. CDR1 SGHTA and CDR2 FQGTGA come from the germline V gene. V shed 8 bases, J shed 4 bases, and the junction held 4 bases outside the gene matches. The CDR3 DNA reads TGTGCCAGCGCGACTAGCGGGGCTTACAATGAGCAGTTCTTC. Encoded protein: CASATSGAYNEQFF.

This clonotype was seen many times. This rearrangement joins TRBV20-1 to TRBJ2-3, with 9 bases matching TRBD2. Per the germline V gene, CDR1 is DFQATT and CDR2 is SNEGSKA (reference sequence). The CDR3 is made up of 17 amino acids. V trimming: 5 bases; J trimming: 5 bases; junction bases outside the gene matches: 17. The CDR3 DNA follows: TGCAGTGCTCGTTCGTTTACGGCGGGGGGGCGGAAAGATACGCAGTATTTT. Translation: CSARSFTAGGRKDTQYF.

This clonotype occurred a few times. This sequence joins TRBV20-1 and TRBJ1-2; perhaps TRBD1 as D (5 bases). The germline gives CDR1 DFQATT, CDR2 SNEGSKA (reference sequence). The CDR3 has 16 amino acids. Deletions cut 6 bases from V and 5 bases from J, with 25 bases between. The CDR3 reads CSARSRDGGSGYGYTF. The CDR3 DNA reads as TGCAGTGCGCGAAGCCGGGACGGAGGATCTGGTTATGGCTACACCTTC.

This clonotype was seen more than once but under ten times. This chain links TRBV29-1 with TRBJ1-1; 8 positions match TRBD1. Trimming cost V 8 bases and J 11 bases; bases outside gene matches: 10. Germline V gives CDR1 SQVTM, CDR2 ANQGSEA. The CDR3 covers 11 residues. DNA for the CDR3: TGCAGCTGCCGGTCGGGGGACAGGGCTTTCTTT. Its protein product is CSCRSGDRAFF. Full variable domain (outside the CDR3, taken from reference TRBV29-1 and TRBJ1-1): SAVISQKPSRDICQRGTSLTIQCQVDSQVTMMFWYRQQPGQSLTLIATANQGSEATYESGFVIDKFPISRPNLTFSTLTVSNMSPEDSSIYLCSCRSGDRAFFGQGTRLTVV.

This clonotype was counted at least ten times. The chain is built from TRBV6-1 and TRBJ2-2, with TRBD1 identical over 7 bases. The CDR3 extends over 15 amino acids. V lost 6 bases and J lost 3; bases outside the gene matches: 7. Germline CDR1 is MNHNS and CDR2 is SASEGT. In DNA form, the CDR3 reads TGTGCCAGCAGATTGCCGGGACAGTACACCGGGGAGCTGTTTTTT. Amino acid sequence: CASRLPGQYTGELFF.

The table lists this clonotype with many counts. This rearrangement joins TRBV5-1 to TRBJ2-1; TRBD2 is a possible D gene (6 bases). CDR3 length: 12 amino acids. Trimming cost V 4 bases and J 9 bases, with 11 bases left between them. From germline, CDR1 is SGHRS and CDR2 YFSETQ. In nucleotides, the CDR3 is TGCGCCAGCAGCCGGACTATCGGTGAGCAGTTCTTC. Protein: CASSRTIGEQFF.

Comment on this clonotype: A single base separates this from a much larger clone, so it may be a read error. This chain joins TRBV9 and TRBJ2-3; the D is unclear. CDR3 length: 13 amino acids. Germline CDR1 and CDR2: SGDLS and YYNGEE. CDR3 protein: CASSVKSTDTQFF. CDR3 coding DNA: TGTGCCAGCAGCGTCAAGAGCACAGATACGCAGTTTTTT.

This clonotype was seen repeatedly, ten times or more. The V call is TRBV6-2 or TRBV6-3, the J call TRBJ1-6; possible D gene TRBD1, 5 bases. Germline CDR1 and CDR2: MNHEY and SVGEGT. Trimming removed 10 bases at V and 7 bases at J, with 8 bases between. This CDR3 contains 11 residues. CDR3 region: CATRENSPLHF. The DNA of the CDR3 is TGTGCCACCAGGGAGAATTCACCCCTCCACTTT.